Each of the 32 T cell receptor beta chains below was sequenced from the same sample in a study of cytotoxic CD8 clonotypes in ibrutinib-treated CLL. Clones were read by immunoSEQ multiplex PCR, and TCRdb kept only the in-frame ones, dropping some. The sample shows tens of thousands of clones, approximately 70% of them seen only once. This material consisted of PBMCs, taken after 24 months of ibrutinib treatment. Receptors were obtained from a human donor with chronic lymphocytic leukemia.

The chain is built from TRBV5-5 and TRBJ2-7; D is unclear. Trimming stripped 1 base from V and 4 bases from J, with 6 bases between. The germline V gene has CDR1 SGHKS and CDR2 YYEKEE (reference sequence). The CDR3 has 12 residues. CDR3 in DNA: TGTGCCAGCAGCTTGTTCGGGTACGAGCAGTACTTC. It specifies CASSLFGYEQYF.

This clone turned up a few times. This sequence joins TRBV30 and TRBJ2-7, with D unclear. V was cut by 3 bases and J by 3 bases, with 21 bases left in between. CDR1 and CDR2 from the germline V gene are GTSNPN and SVGIG (reference sequence). The CDR3 contains 16 residues. The CDR3 nucleotides are TGTGCCTGGAGCCCCCCTAGGAAGGGCTACCTCTACGAGCAGTACTTC. Protein sequence: CAWSPPRKGYLYEQYF.

This clone was picked up a small number of times. This sequence joins TRBV6-5 and TRBJ2-7; 9 bases are shared with TRBD2. Losses at the gene ends were 6 bases for V and 6 bases for J; bases not matched to a gene: 9. CDR3 length equals 14 residues. Per germline, CDR1 MNHEY and CDR2 SVGAGI. CDR3 loop: CASRQGGRAFEQYF. The DNA for the CDR3 is TGTGCCAGCAGACAAGGCGGGAGGGCCTTCGAGCAGTACTTC.

V usage is TRBV5-1 and J usage is TRBJ1-1, with D hard to call. V gave up 4 bases and J gave up 0 bases, with 19 bases separating them. Germline values: CDR1 SGHRS, CDR2 YFSETQ. The length of the CDR3 is 17 residues. The CDR3 DNA reads as TGCGCCAGCAGCCGAACTTATGGATTTGGTGTGAACACTGAAGCTTTCTTT. Protein product: CASSRTYGFGVNTEAFF.

This clone has a handful of counts. This chain connects TRBV28 to TRBJ2-1; D uncertain. CDR1 is MDHEN, CDR2 SYDVKM, per germline. This CDR3 has 11 amino acids. Trimming pared 9 bases from V and 9 bases from J, leaving 12 bases between. The CDR3 region is CASRSYGEQFF. CDR3 coding DNA: TGTGCCAGTAGATCTTATGGTGAGCAGTTCTTC.

The genes are TRBV19 and TRBJ2-1; 8 positions match TRBD2. V was clipped by 7 bases and J by 4 bases; unmatched bases: 9. This CDR3 has 15 amino acids. Germline V CDR1 and CDR2: LNHDA, SQIVND (reference sequence). Written as DNA, the CDR3 is TGTGCCAGTACCATAGGCGGGGGGCCTTACAATGAGCAGTTCTTC. Protein: CASTIGGGPYNEQFF. The variable domain in full, with the rest retrieved from reference TRBV19 and TRBJ2-1, is DGGITQSPKYLFRKEGQNVTLSCEQNLNHDAMYWYRQDPGQGLRLIYYSQIVNDFQKGDIAEGYSVSREKKESFPLTVTSAQKNPTAFYLCASTIGGGPYNEQFFGPGTRLTVL.

The chain uses TRBV30 and TRBJ2-5; 10 bases line up with TRBD1. Trimming cost V 7 bases and J 6 bases; bases outside gene matches: 5. There are 12 residues in the CDR3. The germline V gene has CDR1 GTSNPN and CDR2 SVGIG (reference sequence). CDR3 DNA sequence: TGTGCCTCACTGACAGGGGGCAAGACCCAGTACTTC. Translation gives CASLTGGKTQYF.

This clone was counted ten times or more. The chain is built from TRBV14 and TRBJ2-3, with a tentative D call TRBD2 (5 bases). Deletions cut 2 bases from V and 9 bases from J, with 21 bases between. From germline, CDR1 is SGHDN and CDR2 FVKESK. This CDR3 contains 16 residues. CDR3 DNA: TGTGCCAGCAGCCAACCCCCGGACGGGAAGTCGGGAACGCAGTATTTT. It encodes CASSQPPDGKSGTQYF.

V is TRBV29-1 and J is TRBJ2-7; a possible D gene is TRBD1 (5 bases). The CDR3 is 15 residues long. The germline gives CDR1 SQVTM, CDR2 ANQGSEA. V was trimmed by 2 bases and J by 10 bases, leaving 24 bases between them. CDR3 sequence reads: CSVEISTGNLRGQYF. The CDR3 bases are TGCAGCGTTGAAATTTCCACAGGCAATCTACGAGGACAGTACTTC.

The rearrangement links TRBV21-1 to TRBJ2-7; no check of the table's D call, TRBD2, against the DNA was made. TRBV21-1 is reported as a pseudogene. The CDR3 spans 20 residues. The CDR3 sequence: CASSIAAGTSGLQSPYEQYF. The CDR3 DNA follows: TGTGCCAGCAGCATCGCAGCCGGGACTAGCGGTTTACAATCCCCCTACGAGCAGTACTTC.

The V call is TRBV20-1, the J call TRBJ2-7, with D maybe TRBD2 (7 bases). The ends were cut back, 5 bases at V and 6 bases at J, with 11 bases in the middle. This CDR3 spans 11 amino acids. Per the germline V gene, CDR1 is DFQATT and CDR2 is SNEGSKA (reference sequence). The CDR3 DNA is TGCAGTGCTGGGGGGGCCTTCGAGCAGTACTTC. Protein: CSAGGAFEQYF.

The sample holds a few counts of this clone. V and J are TRBV18 and TRBJ2-3; no reliable D call. Between the trimmed V and J ends, which lost 3 bases and 6 bases, there was a span of 7 bases. This CDR3 has 12 amino acids. Per germline, CDR1 KGHSH and CDR2 LQKENI. CDR3 coding DNA: TGTGCCAGCTCACCCTTTGGGGATACGCAGTATTTT. This sequence encodes CASSPFGDTQYF.

This sequence joins TRBV5-1 and TRBJ1-6; TRBD1 matches at 9 bases. CDR3 size: 18 residues. Per germline, CDR1 SGHRS and CDR2 YFSETQ. Trimming took 1 base from V and 1 from J; bases not matched to a gene: 6. The CDR3 DNA is TGCGCCAGCAGCTTGTTGGGGACAGGGAGGTCCTATAATTCACCCCTCCACTTT. Protein sequence: CASSLLGTGRSYNSPLHF.

The chain joins TRBV28 to TRBJ2-7, with 9 bases matching TRBD1. The ends lost 5 bases at V and 6 bases at J; junction bases unmatched: 5. The CDR3 sequence is 13 residues long. The germline V gene has CDR1 MDHEN and CDR2 SYDVKM. In DNA form, the CDR3 reads TGTGCCAGCAGTCTGGGGACAGGGACCGAGCAGTACTTC. Its protein product is CASSLGTGTEQYF. Using reference TRBV28 and TRBJ2-7 for the parts outside the CDR3, the full variable domain is DVKVTQSSRYLVKRTGEKVFLECVQDMDHENMFWYRQDPGLGLRLIYFSYDVKMKEKGDIPEGYSVSREKKERFSLILESASTNQTSMYLCASSLGTGTEQYFGPGTRLTVT.

The V and J genes are TRBV5-4 and TRBJ2-7; 13 positions agree with TRBD2. Trimming took 4 bases from V and 1 from J; bases not matched to a gene: 5. Germline-derived CDR1 and CDR2 are SGHNT and YYREEE (reference sequence). The CDR3 spans 16 residues. CDR3 DNA: TGTGCCAGCAGCGAGGGACTAGCGGGGCTTTCCTACGAGCAGTACTTC. It yields the protein CASSEGLAGLSYEQYF.

This clone has a handful of counts. J is TRBJ2-5 and V is TRBV6-1; D is unresolved. The germline V and J ends were trimmed by 4 bases and 4 bases, with 13 bases remaining between them. CDR3 size: 14 residues. Germline V gives CDR1 MNHNS, CDR2 SASEGT. CDR3 sequence reads: CASSALDVPETQYF. The CDR3 bases are TGTGCCAGCAGTGCCTTAGATGTTCCAGAGACCCAGTACTTC.

This clone is medium-sized in the sample. J is TRBJ1-5 and V is TRBV5-1; D unresolved. V shed 3 bases and J shed 8 bases, with 15 bases lying between them. CDR1 SGHRS and CDR2 YFSETQ come from the germline V gene. CDR3 size: 14 residues. CDR3 DNA sequence: TGCGCCAGCAGCTATGGCGGGCCCCCGGAGCCCCAGCATTTT. It translates to CASSYGGPPEPQHF.

The chain recombines TRBV10-3 with TRBJ1-1; D is possibly TRBD1 (5 bases). CDR3 length: 12 amino acids. Trimming removed 4 bases from V and 5 bases from J, with 8 bases in between. Germline lookup yields CDR1 ENHRY and CDR2 SYGVKD. CDR3 sequence reads: CAISGQLTEAFF. Written as DNA, the CDR3 is TGTGCCATCAGTGGACAGCTTACTGAAGCTTTCTTT.

The chain recombines TRBV2 with TRBJ2-1, with TRBD1 identical over 8 bases. This CDR3 comprises 16 residues. Germline V gene sequence: CDR1 SNHLY, CDR2 FYNNEI. V lost 0 bases, J lost 9 bases, and 10 bases stayed unmatched. The CDR3 nucleotides are TGTGCCAGCAGTGAAGCTAGCAGGGGGCCCCTAAGTGAGCAGTTCTTC. It encodes CASSEASRGPLSEQFF.

The chain recombines TRBV19 with TRBJ2-7, with 7 bases matching TRBD1. Per the germline V gene, CDR1 is LNHDA and CDR2 is SQIVND (reference sequence). The CDR3 is 13 residues long. V gave up 6 bases and J gave up 3 bases; unmatched junction bases: 5. DNA for the CDR3: TGTGCCAGTAGCCGGACAGGCGTCTACGAGCAGTACTTC. Protein: CASSRTGVYEQYF.

The genes are TRBV4-2 and TRBJ1-2; 8 bases match TRBD1. V lost 0 bases and J lost 4; bases outside the gene matches: 10. The CDR3 is made up of 17 amino acids. Per the germline V gene, CDR1 is LGHNA and CDR2 is YNFKEQ. As DNA, the CDR3 is TGTGCCAGCAGCCAAGACCAAGGCAGGGGGCTGGGCTATGGCTACACCTTC. It encodes CASSQDQGRGLGYGYTF.

The CDR3 here is CAISDGGIGVTQYF. The CDR3 DNA is TGTGCCATCAGTGACGGAGGGATTGGAGTCACGCAGTATTTT. The chain links TRBV10-3 to TRBJ2-3; D perhaps matches TRBD2 (6 bases). The germline V and J ends were trimmed by 3 bases and 9 bases, with 16 bases remaining between them. The CDR3 sequence is 14 residues long. Germline V lookup: CDR1 ENHRY, CDR2 SYGVKD.

The CDR3 loop reads CASSGPGPPRYEQYF. DNA of the CDR3: TGTGCCAGCAGCGGTCCGGGACCTCCTCGTTACGAGCAGTACTTC. The chain joins TRBV7-2 to TRBJ2-7, with D perhaps given as TRBD1 or TRBD2 (5 bases each). Trimming took 5 bases from V and 4 from J, leaving 18 bases between them. CDR3 length equals 15 residues. Germline assignment: CDR1 SGHTA and CDR2 FQGNSA.

The CDR3 nucleotides read TGTGCCAGCAGCCCCATCGGGTGGGAAGGTATTTCCTACAATGAGCAGTTCTTC. This translates into CASSPIGWEGISYNEQFF. The chain has TRBV9 and TRBJ2-1, with D hard to call. Trimming stripped 4 bases from V and 1 base from J, with 21 bases between. Germline CDR1 SGDLS, CDR2 YYNGEE. The CDR3 extends over 18 amino acids.

V usage is TRBV4-1 and J usage is TRBJ1-5, with D perhaps TRBD1 (5 bases). CDR3 length: 14 residues. Germline V gives CDR1 MGHRA, CDR2 YSYEKL. V lost 0 bases, J lost 7 bases, and 10 bases lay in between. CDR3 bases: TGCGCCAGCAGCCAAGACCTCCGGGGGCAGCCCCAGCATTTT. It specifies CASSQDLRGQPQHF.

This chain connects TRBV2 to TRBJ2-5; 9 nucleotides match TRBD2. J gave up 5 bases and V 5 bases, and 12 bases lay outside the gene matches. The CDR3 runs 16 residues. Germline-derived CDR1 and CDR2 are SNHLY and FYNNEI. CDR3 sequence (DNA): TGTGCCAGCAGTTACGTTAGCGGGAGTTGGTGGGAGACCCAGTACTTC. It yields the protein CASSYVSGSWWETQYF.

The J gene is TRBJ2-7, the V gene TRBV10-3; D unresolved. V lost 0 bases and J lost 6, with 9 bases in between. Germline V lookup: CDR1 ENHRY, CDR2 SYGVKD. This CDR3 has 13 residues. The CDR3 bases are TGTGCCATCAGTGAGTCGAACTTGGGCGAGCAGTACTTC. Protein: CAISESNLGEQYF.

The rearrangement uses TRBV7-9 and TRBJ1-3; D might be TRBD1 (6 bases). Trimming left V 7 bases short and J 0 bases short, with 22 bases between. The CDR3 contains 18 residues. From germline, CDR1 is SEHNR and CDR2 FQNEAQ (reference sequence). This chain's CDR3 is CASNLLRATGDSGNTIYF. The DNA for the CDR3 is TGTGCCAGCAACCTGCTTAGGGCGACAGGCGACTCTGGAAACACCATATATTTT.

V usage is TRBV19 and J usage is TRBJ2-5, with 7 nucleotides matching TRBD2. The CDR3 runs 15 residues. The germline gives CDR1 LNHDA, CDR2 SQIVND (reference sequence). Trimming at V came to 4 bases and at J to 3 bases, leaving 8 bases not matched to a gene. The CDR3 nucleotides read TGTGCCAGTAGTACCGGTTGGCGGGAGAAAGAGACCCAGTACTTC. Protein sequence: CASSTGWREKETQYF.

The gene calls are TRBV9 and TRBJ1-4, with 7 bases lining up with TRBD1. The CDR3 covers 14 residues. In germline, CDR1 is SGDLS, CDR2 YYNGEE. The V and J ends lost 3 bases and 8 bases, in that order; junction bases with no gene match: 7. CDR3 coding DNA: TGTGCCAGCAGCGGACAGGGATTGAGCGAAAAACTGTTTTTT. Protein: CASSGQGLSEKLFF.

The gene calls are TRBV5-6 and TRBJ2-7, with D tentatively TRBD2 (6 bases). This CDR3 has 14 residues. Germline V gives CDR1 SGHDT, CDR2 YYEEEE. Trimming shortened V by 3 bases and J by 0 bases, and 10 bases separated the two germline ends. CDR3 residues: CASSSTSLSYEQYF. For the CDR3, the DNA is TGTGCCAGCAGCTCGACTAGTCTCTCCTACGAGCAGTACTTC.

This sequence joins TRBV7-6 and TRBJ2-1, with TRBD1 matching 7 bases. Germline CDR1 SGHVS, CDR2 FNYEAQ. The CDR3 totals 16 residues. The V segment lost 4 bases and the J segment 0 bases; nucleotides outside the gene matches: 6. CDR3 loop: CASSSGTGASYNEQFF. In DNA form, the CDR3 reads TGTGCCAGCAGCTCAGGAACAGGGGCCTCCTACAATGAGCAGTTCTTC.